This T cell receptor (beta chain) comes out of a study of blood T cell repertoires in COVID-19. Study context: From the United States, Italy and Spain came samples of acute and convalescent COVID-19.

Authors' methods: Estimation of nucleated cell counts relied on the amplification of reference gene primers. Some clones are missing from TCRdb's copy, which holds only in-frame ones; the method was immunoSEQ multiplex PCR. The DNA was the basis for D and trimming; V, J and clone size are from that table. The sample shows 210,000 or so clones, 84% of them seen only once. Germline V gene data show CDR1 as MNHNS and CDR2 as SASEGT. V was cut by 2 bases and J by 1 base, with 11 bases left in between. The CDR3 length is 15 residues. The clonotype was recovered from a woman in her forties or fifties with active or convalescent COVID-19. The V and J genes are TRBV6-1 and TRBJ1-1, with D perhaps TRBD1 (5 bases). Sequenced sample: peripheral blood. CDR3 protein: CASSERVRGNTEAFF. Written as DNA, the CDR3 is TGTGCCAGCAGTGAAAGGGTTAGGGGGAACACTGAAGCTTTCTTT.